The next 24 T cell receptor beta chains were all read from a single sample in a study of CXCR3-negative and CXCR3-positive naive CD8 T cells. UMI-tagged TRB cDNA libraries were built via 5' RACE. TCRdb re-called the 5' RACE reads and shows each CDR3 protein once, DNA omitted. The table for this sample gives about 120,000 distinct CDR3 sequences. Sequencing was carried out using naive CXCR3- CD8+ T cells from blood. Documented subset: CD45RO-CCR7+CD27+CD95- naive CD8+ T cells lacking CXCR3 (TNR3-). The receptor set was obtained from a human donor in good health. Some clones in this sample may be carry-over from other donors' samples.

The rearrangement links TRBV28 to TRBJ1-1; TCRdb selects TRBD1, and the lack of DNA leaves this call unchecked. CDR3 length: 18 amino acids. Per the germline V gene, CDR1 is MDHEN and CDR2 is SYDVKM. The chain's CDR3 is CASTPLIWTGGEGTEAFF.

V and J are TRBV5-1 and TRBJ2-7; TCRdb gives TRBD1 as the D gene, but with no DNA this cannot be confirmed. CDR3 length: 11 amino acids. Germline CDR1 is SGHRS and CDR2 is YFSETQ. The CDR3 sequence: CASSSTDRQYF.

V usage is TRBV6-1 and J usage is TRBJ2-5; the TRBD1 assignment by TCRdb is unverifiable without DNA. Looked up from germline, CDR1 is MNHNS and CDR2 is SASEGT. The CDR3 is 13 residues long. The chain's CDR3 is CASRDRGWETQYF.

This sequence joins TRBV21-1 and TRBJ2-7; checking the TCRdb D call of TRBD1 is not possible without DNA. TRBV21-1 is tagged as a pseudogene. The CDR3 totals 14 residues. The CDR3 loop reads CASSARTVRLEQYF.

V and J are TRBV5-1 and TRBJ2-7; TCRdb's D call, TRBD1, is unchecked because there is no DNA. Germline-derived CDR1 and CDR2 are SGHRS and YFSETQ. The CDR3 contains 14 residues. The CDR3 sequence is CASSFRTGTYEQYF.

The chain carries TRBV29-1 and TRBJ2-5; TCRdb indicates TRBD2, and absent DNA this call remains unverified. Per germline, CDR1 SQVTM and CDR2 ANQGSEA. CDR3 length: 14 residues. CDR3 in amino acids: CSDGGGLTQETQYF.

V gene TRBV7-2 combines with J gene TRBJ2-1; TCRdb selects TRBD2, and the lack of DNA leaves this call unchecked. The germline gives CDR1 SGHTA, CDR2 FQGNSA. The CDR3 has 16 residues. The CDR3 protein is CASSLVAGGEYNEQFF.

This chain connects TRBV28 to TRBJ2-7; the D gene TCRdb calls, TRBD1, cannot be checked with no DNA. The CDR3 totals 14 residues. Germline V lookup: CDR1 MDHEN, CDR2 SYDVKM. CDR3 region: CASIPGAGRYEQYF.

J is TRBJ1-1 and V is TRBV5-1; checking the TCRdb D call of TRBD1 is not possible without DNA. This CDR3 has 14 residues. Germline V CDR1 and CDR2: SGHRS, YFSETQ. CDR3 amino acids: CASSSQGVGTEAFF.

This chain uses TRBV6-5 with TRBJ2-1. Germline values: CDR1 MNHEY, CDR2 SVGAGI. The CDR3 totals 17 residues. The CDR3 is CASSYSPKMGDYNEQFF.

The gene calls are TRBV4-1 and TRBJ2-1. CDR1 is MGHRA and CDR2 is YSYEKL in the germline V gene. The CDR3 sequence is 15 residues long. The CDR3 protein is CASSQVHYGGDEQFF.

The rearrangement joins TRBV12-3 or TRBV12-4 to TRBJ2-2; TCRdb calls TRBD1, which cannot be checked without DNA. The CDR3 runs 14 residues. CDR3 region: CASSLRGNPGELFF.

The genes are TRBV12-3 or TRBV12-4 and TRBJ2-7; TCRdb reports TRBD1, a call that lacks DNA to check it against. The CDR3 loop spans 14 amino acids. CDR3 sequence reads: CASKQGPGQYEQYF.

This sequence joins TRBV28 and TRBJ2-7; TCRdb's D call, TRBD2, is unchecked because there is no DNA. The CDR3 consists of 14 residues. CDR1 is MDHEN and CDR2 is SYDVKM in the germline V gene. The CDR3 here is CASSFFAGAYEQYF.

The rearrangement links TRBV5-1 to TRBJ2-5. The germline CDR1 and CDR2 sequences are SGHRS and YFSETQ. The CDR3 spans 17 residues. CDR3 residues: CASSLSASGGLKETQYF. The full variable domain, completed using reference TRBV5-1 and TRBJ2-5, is KAGVTQTPRYLIKTRGQQVTLSCSPISGHRSVSWYQQTPGQGLQFLFEYFSETQRNKGNFPGRFSGRQFSNSRSEMNVSTLELGDSALYLCASSLSASGGLKETQYFGPGTRLLVL.

The CDR3 spells CASSPGRDEQFF. The genes are TRBV6-5 and TRBJ2-1; the TCRdb call, TRBD1, lacks DNA for checking. CDR1 and CDR2 (germline): MNHEY, SVGAGI. The CDR3 spans 12 residues.

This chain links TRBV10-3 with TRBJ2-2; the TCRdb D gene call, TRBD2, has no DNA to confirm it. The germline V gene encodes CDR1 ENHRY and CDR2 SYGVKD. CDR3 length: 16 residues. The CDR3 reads CAISPSGGASTGELFF.

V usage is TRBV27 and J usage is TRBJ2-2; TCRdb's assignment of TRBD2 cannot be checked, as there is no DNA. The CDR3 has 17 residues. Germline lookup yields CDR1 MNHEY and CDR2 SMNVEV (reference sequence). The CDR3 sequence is CASSLGLAGLNTGELFF.

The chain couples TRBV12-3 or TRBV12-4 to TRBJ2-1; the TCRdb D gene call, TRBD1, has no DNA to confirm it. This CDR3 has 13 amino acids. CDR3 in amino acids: CASSLGSADEQFF.

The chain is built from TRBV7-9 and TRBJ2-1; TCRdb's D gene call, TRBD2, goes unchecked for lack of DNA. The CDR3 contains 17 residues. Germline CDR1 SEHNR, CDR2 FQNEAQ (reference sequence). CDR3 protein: CASSLALAGVFYNEQFF.

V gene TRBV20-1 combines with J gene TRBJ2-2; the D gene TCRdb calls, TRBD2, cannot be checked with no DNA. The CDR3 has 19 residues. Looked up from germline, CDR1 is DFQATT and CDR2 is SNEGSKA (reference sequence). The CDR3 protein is CSAAASGRASMFETGELFF.

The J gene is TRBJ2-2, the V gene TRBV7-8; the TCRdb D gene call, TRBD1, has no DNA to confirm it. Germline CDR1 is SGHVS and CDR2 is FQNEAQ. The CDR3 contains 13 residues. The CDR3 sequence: CASWGRDTGELFF.

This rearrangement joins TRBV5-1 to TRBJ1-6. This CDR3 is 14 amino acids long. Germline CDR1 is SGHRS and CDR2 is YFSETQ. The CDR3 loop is CASSLEPGDSPLHF.

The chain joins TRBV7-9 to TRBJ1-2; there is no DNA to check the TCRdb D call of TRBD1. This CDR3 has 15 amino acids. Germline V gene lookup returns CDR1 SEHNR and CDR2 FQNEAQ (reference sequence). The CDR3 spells CASSFRQGPNYGYTF.